The rows below give T cell receptor beta chains drawn from one sample of a study of T cell responses to AZD1222 COVID-19 vaccine. Clones were sequenced by immunoSEQ multiplex PCR, and TCRdb holds only the in-frame ones, with some missing. Of around 60,000 clones in the sample, around 90% are singletons; the top ten hold just under 5%. The specimen was peripheral blood, collected on day 0 of AZD1222 vaccination. These receptors were obtained from an adult in good health. The CDR3 runs from the conserved cysteine through the conserved F or W. A D gene is named only where the DNA matches it firmly. Clone sizes are given selectively: once, few, many, or a class where the clone is expanded.

cdr3_length,d_call,clone_size,j_call,v_call,cdr3_nt,cdr3_aa
13,.,.,TRBJ1-2,TRBV20-1,TGCAGTGCTAGTCGCGGGCGCGACTATGGCTACACCTTC,CSASRGRDYGYTF
11,.,few,TRBJ2-7,TRBV6-6,TGTGCCAGCAGGGGTTACTACGAGCAGTACTTC,CASRGYYEQYF
13,.,.,TRBJ1-1,TRBV6-1,TGTGCCAGCAGTGAAAGGACAGACACTGAAGCTTTCTTT,CASSERTDTEAFF
15,.,.,TRBJ1-5,TRBV2,TGTGCCAGCAGTCCAGTTCTCGGGAGCAATCAGCCCCAGCATTTT,CASSPVLGSNQPQHF
16,TRBD2,few,TRBJ2-3,TRBV11-3,TGTGCCAGCAGCCCTCGGGGCGGGGGGGCATCAGATACGCAGTATTTT,CASSPRGGGASDTQYF
16,TRBD1,.,TRBJ1-6,TRBV6-5,TGTGCCAGCAGTTACTCGACAGGGGGGGCTGCTTCACCCCTCCACTTT,CASSYSTGGAASPLHF
13,.,.,TRBJ1-1,TRBV27,TGTGCCAGCAGTCTTGTCTTGAACACTGAAGCTTTCTTT,CASSLVLNTEAFF
14,.,.,TRBJ2-4,TRBV30,TGTGCCTGGAGCGAGGCGGATTTGGGGAACATTCAGTACTTC,CAWSEADLGNIQYF
14,.,.,TRBJ1-3,TRBV5-1,TGCGCCAGCAGCTTAGGCACCTCTGGAAACACCATATATTTT,CASSLGTSGNTIYF
14,.,.,TRBJ1-2,TRBV7-9,TGTGCCAGCAGCTTATCGGGTGAGGACTATGGCTACACCTTC,CASSLSGEDYGYTF
17,.,.,TRBJ2-7,TRBV20-1,TGCAGTGCTAGTTCTTTTGGTGGGGGACTTAACTCCTACGAGCAGTACTTC,CSASSFGGGLNSYEQYF
15,.,.,TRBJ2-5,TRBV18,TGTGCCAGCTCACCAGGACAGTCGGTACAAGAGACCCAGTACTTC,CASSPGQSVQETQYF
13,TRBD1,.,TRBJ1-1,TRBV15,TGTGCCACCAGCAGGAGACAGGGAACTGAAGCTTTCTTT,CATSRRQGTEAFF
15,.,.,TRBJ1-1,TRBV6-6,TGTGCCAGCAGTCCCTCCGCAGGACTCGGCACTGAAGCTTTCTTT,CASSPSAGLGTEAFF
14,TRBD1,.,TRBJ1-2,TRBV5-1,TGCGCCAGCAGCTTCGGGACAGGCCAGTATGGCTACACCTTC,CASSFGTGQYGYTF
16,.,.,TRBJ2-2,TRBV18,TGTGCCAGCTCACCACCGTACAGTTTAGGCACCGGGGAGCTGTTTTTT,CASSPPYSLGTGELFF
15,.,.,TRBJ2-1,TRBV6-5,TGTGCCAGCAGTTACTCCCATATCCTCGGGAATGAGCAGTTCTTC,CASSYSHILGNEQFF
14,.,.,TRBJ2-7,TRBV4-1,TGCGCCAGCAGCCAAACAGGGTACTCCTACGAGCAGTACTTC,CASSQTGYSYEQYF
15,TRBD2,.,TRBJ2-5,TRBV9,TGTGCCAGCAGCGTAGTAGCGGGGGACGGAGAGACCCAGTACTTC,CASSVVAGDGETQYF
15,TRBD1,.,TRBJ1-2,TRBV18,TGTGCCAGCTCACCTTCCCGGACAGGGGGCTTTGGCTACACCTTC,CASSPSRTGGFGYTF
15,.,.,TRBJ2-1,TRBV6-5,TGTGCCAGCAGGGGCTGGATGGCAGGGCACAATGAGCAGTTCTTC,CASRGWMAGHNEQFF
13,.,.,TRBJ2-1,TRBV30,TGTGCCTGGAACCCCAGATGGGGGAATGAGCAGTTCTTC,CAWNPRWGNEQFF
18,TRBD2,.,TRBJ2-7,TRBV6-6,TGTGCCAGCAGTCAACGGACTAGCGGGAGGATTGCCTCCTACGAGCAGTACTTC,CASSQRTSGRIASYEQYF
13,.,.,TRBJ1-1,TRBV29-1,TGCAGCGCCCGAGGGGGGGGATCCACTGAAGCTTTCTTT,CSARGGGSTEAFF
14,.,.,TRBJ2-1,TRBV5-8,TGTGCCAGCAGCTTTTGGGGGGGCGGGGATGAGCAGTTCTTC,CASSFWGGGDEQFF
14,.,.,TRBJ1-1,TRBV10-3,TGTGCCATCAGTGCCGGTATCGTGAACACTGAAGCTTTCTTT,CAISAGIVNTEAFF
15,TRBD1,.,TRBJ2-1,TRBV5-1,TGCGCCAGCATGGAAGGGCGGACAGGCCTTAATGAGCAGTTCTTC,CASMEGRTGLNEQFF